Below, 10 T cell receptor beta chains from the same sample are listed, as sequenced in a study of T cells in tumors after PD-1 blockade. Profiling relied on immunoSEQ multiplex PCR, and the TCRdb table lists in-frame clones only, not all of them. The sample yields under 75,000 clones, roughly 70% seen once. Specimen: PBMCs, collected after anti-PD-1 treatment. The receptors stem from a human donor with basal cell carcinoma.

The chain has TRBV19 and TRBJ1-6; D not resolved. Trimming pared 4 bases from V and 6 bases from J, leaving 13 bases between. CDR1 is LNHDA, CDR2 SQIVND, per germline (reference sequence). This CDR3 is built from 15 residues. The CDR3 bases are TGTGCCAGTAGTACCATCCTTTGGGGTAATTCACCCCTCCACTTT. It encodes CASSTILWGNSPLHF.

This clone was seen just once. The chain recombines TRBV5-1 with TRBJ2-1; 13 nucleotides agree with TRBD2. The V gene's germline CDR1 is SGHRS and CDR2 YFSETQ. J lost 9 bases, V lost 4 bases, and 7 bases had no gene match. CDR3 size: 15 residues. The CDR3 DNA follows: TGCGCCAGCAGCCGGACTAGCGGGGGTGAGGGTGAGCAGTTCTTC. This codes for CASSRTSGGEGEQFF.

The V call is TRBV28, the J call TRBJ2-7; 9 bases align to TRBD2. V gave up 6 bases and J gave up 2 bases; unmatched junction bases: 5. From germline, CDR1 is MDHEN and CDR2 SYDVKM. The CDR3 has 14 amino acids. The CDR3 region has the DNA TGTGCCAGCAGAAGAGCGGGGGGCACCTACGAGCAGTACTTC. As protein: CASRRAGGTYEQYF.

The gene calls are TRBV30 and TRBJ2-5; D unresolved. CDR1 is GTSNPN and CDR2 is SVGIG in the germline V gene (reference sequence). The ends were cut back, 2 bases at V and 5 bases at J, with 12 bases in the middle. The CDR3 sequence is 13 residues long. As DNA, the CDR3 is TGTGCCTGGAGTCGACAAGGGCTCGAGACCCAGTACTTC. Translation gives CAWSRQGLETQYF.

The chain links TRBV6-1 to TRBJ1-4; D is perhaps TRBD1 (5 bases). The germline V gene has CDR1 MNHNS and CDR2 SASEGT. The CDR3 has 14 amino acids. V was pared by 3 bases and J by 3 bases, with 8 bases between. CDR3 DNA: TGTGCCAGCAGTGAGGGGGGTTCTAATGAAAAACTGTTTTTT. Translation gives CASSEGGSNEKLFF.

A few counts support this clone. The chain uses TRBV30 and TRBJ2-1; D assignment may be TRBD1 or TRBD2 (5 bases each). The CDR3 length is 12 residues. Germline values: CDR1 GTSNPN, CDR2 SVGIG (reference sequence). Trimming left V 2 bases short and J 6 bases short, with 8 bases between. DNA of the CDR3: TGTGCCTGGAGTCTGGGACCCAATGAGCAGTTCTTC. Encoded protein: CAWSLGPNEQFF. Full variable domain (rest looked up from reference TRBV30 and TRBJ2-1): SQTIHQWPATLVQPVGSPLSLECTVEGTSNPNLYWYRQAAGRGLQLLFYSVGIGQISSEVPQNLSASRPQDRQFILSSKKLLLSDSGFYLCAWSLGPNEQFFGPGTRLTVL.

V gene TRBV9 combines with J gene TRBJ2-4, with a tentative D call TRBD1 (6 bases). CDR3 length: 17 amino acids. V lost 0 bases and J lost 0, with 13 bases in between. Germline V lookup: CDR1 SGDLS, CDR2 YYNGEE. CDR3 region: CASSVGPGALAKNIQYF. The CDR3 DNA reads as TGTGCCAGCAGCGTAGGTCCAGGGGCTTTAGCCAAAAACATTCAGTACTTC.

CDR3 residues: CASSQRGSEQFF. The DNA for the CDR3 is TGTGCCAGCAGCCAAAGGGGGAGTGAGCAGTTCTTC. The chain combines TRBV14 with TRBJ2-1; D is possibly TRBD1 (6 bases). Looked up from germline, CDR1 is SGHDN and CDR2 is FVKESK. V lost 2 bases and J lost 9, with 8 bases in between. CDR3 size: 12 residues.

V is TRBV10-1 and J is TRBJ1-1; D is unclear. With 6 bases removed from V and 3 bases from J, the gap between germline ends came to 11 bases. Germline CDR1 is WNHNN and CDR2 is SYGVQD (reference sequence). This CDR3 region has 13 residues. This CDR3 is CASRVKLDTEAFF. The CDR3 bases are TGCGCCAGCAGGGTGAAACTGGACACTGAAGCTTTCTTT.

The chain carries TRBV6-5 and TRBJ1-1; weak D call: TRBD1 (6 bases). CDR1 MNHEY and CDR2 SVGAGI come from the germline V gene. CDR3 length: 13 residues. Trimming shortened V by 7 bases and J by 4 bases, and 13 bases separated the two germline ends. The DNA of the CDR3 is TGTGCCAGCACGAGGGGGTCAGGCACTGAAGCTTTCTTT. This encodes CASTRGSGTEAFF.